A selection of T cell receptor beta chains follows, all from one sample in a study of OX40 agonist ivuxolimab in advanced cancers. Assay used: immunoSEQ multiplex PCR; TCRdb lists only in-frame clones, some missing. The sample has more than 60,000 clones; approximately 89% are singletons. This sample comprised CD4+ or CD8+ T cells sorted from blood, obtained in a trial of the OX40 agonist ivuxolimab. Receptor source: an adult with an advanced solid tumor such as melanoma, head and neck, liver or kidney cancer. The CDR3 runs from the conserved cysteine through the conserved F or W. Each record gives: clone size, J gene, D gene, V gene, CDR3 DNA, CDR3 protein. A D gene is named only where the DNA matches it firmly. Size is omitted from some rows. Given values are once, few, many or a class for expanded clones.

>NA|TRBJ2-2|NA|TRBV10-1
TGCGCCAGCAGACATTACACCGGGGAGCTGTTTTTT
CASRHYTGELFF
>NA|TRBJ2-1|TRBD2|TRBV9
TGTGCCAGCAGTTCGGGACTATCGTACAATGAGCAGTTCTTC
CASSSGLSYNEQFF
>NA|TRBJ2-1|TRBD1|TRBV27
TGTGCCAGCAGTATGGAGAGGGGGCTTTCTAATGAGCAGTTCTTC
CASSMERGLSNEQFF
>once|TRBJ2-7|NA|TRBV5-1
TGCGCCAGCAGCTTGGTGGGGCGGGAGCAGTACTTC
CASSLVGREQYF
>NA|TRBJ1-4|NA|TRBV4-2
TGTGCCAGCAGCCAAGAAGTTAATGAAAAACTGTTTTTT
CASSQEVNEKLFF
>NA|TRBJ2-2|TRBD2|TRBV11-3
TGTGCCAGCAGCTCGGGACTAGCGGCCACCGGGGAGCTGTTTTTT
CASSSGLAATGELFF
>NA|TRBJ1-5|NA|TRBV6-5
TGTGCCAGCACCCCTTTAGAAGGTCTGCCCCAGCATTTT
CASTPLEGLPQHF
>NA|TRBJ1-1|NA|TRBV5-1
TGCGCCAGCAGCTTGGCGGGGGGCGACATGAACACTGAAGCTTTCTTT
CASSLAGGDMNTEAFF
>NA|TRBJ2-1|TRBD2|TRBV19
TGTGCCAGTAGTATTCTGACTAGCGGGAGTCTGGATGAGCAGTTCTTC
CASSILTSGSLDEQFF
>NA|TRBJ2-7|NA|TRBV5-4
TGTGCCAGCAGCCCCTCCAGGGAAGGCGAGCAGTACTTC
CASSPSREGEQYF
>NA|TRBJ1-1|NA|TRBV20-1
TGCAGTGCTTTGTCCCCTGAAGCTTTCTTT
CSALSPEAFF
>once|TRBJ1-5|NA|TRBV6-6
TGTGCCAGCAGTTACTCATGGGGAGGCAATCAGCCCCAGCATTTT
CASSYSWGGNQPQHF
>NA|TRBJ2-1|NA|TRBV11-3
TGTGCCAGCAGCAAGACGAGAAACAATGAGCAGTTCTTC
CASSKTRNNEQFF
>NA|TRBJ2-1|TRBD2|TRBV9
TGTGCCAGCAGCGTACCGACTAGCTCCAATGAGCAGTTCTTC
CASSVPTSSNEQFF
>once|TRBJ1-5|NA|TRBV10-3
TGTGCCATCAGTGACAGTGGTGGCAATCAGCCCCAGCATTTT
CAISDSGGNQPQHF
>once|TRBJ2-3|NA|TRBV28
TGTGCCAGCAGTTCCCGGGGGCGAAGGGGGCTAACAACTAGCACAGATACGCAGTATTTT
CASSSRGRRGLTTSTDTQYF
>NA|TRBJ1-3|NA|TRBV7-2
TGTGCCAGCAGCTTTGCGGCAGGGGCTGGAAACACCATATATTTT
CASSFAAGAGNTIYF
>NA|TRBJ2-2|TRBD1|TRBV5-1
TGCGCCAGCAGCCCGGACAGGGCCCCCGGGGAGCTGTTTTTT
CASSPDRAPGELFF
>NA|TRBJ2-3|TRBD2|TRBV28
TGTGCCAGCAGTTCAGGCGGGAGGGCCTGGGCAGATACGCAGTATTTT
CASSSGGRAWADTQYF
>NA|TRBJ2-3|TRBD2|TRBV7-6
TGTGCCAGCAGCTTAGCGCTTCGCGGGGGGCGAGGGAAGGGAGATACGCAGTATTTT
CASSLALRGGRGKGDTQYF
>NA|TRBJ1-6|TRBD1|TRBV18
TGTGCCAGCTCACAGGACAGGGGTTCACCCCTCCACTTT
CASSQDRGSPLHF
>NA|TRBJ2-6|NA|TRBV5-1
TGCGCCAGCAGCTTGGTGCCAAACTCTGGGGCCAACGTCCTGACTTTC
CASSLVPNSGANVLTF
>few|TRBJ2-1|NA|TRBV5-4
TGTGCCAGCAGCTTGGGAGCGGGCTCCTACAATGAGCAGTTCTTC
CASSLGAGSYNEQFF
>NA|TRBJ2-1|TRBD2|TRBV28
TGTGCCAGCATCGGTAGCGGGACCGCCCCAGCCTACAATGAGCAGTTCTTC
CASIGSGTAPAYNEQFF
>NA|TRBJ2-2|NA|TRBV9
TGTGCCAGCAGCGTAATGGGGGGGAACACCGGGGAGCTGTTTTTT
CASSVMGGNTGELFF
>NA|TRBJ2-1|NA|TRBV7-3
TGTGCCAGCAGTGGTTCTGCGCTGAACAATGGGCAGTTCTTC
CASSGSALNNGQFF
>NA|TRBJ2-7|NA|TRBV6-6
TGTGCCAGCAGTTTCGGGCGGGACTACGAGCAGTACTTC
CASSFGRDYEQYF
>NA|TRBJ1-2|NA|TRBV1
TGCACCAGCAGTGAAATCGACAATCGCTATGGCTACACCTTC
CTSSEIDNRYGYTF
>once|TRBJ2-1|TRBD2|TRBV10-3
TGTGCCTCATCGACTAGCGGGAGCTATAATGAGCAGTTCTTC
CASSTSGSYNEQFF